This entry concerns a single T cell receptor (beta chain). Its antigen remains unknown. Other nucleotide sequences from this sample produce the same CDR3. This sample stems from a study of T cell responses to AZD1222 COVID-19 vaccine. Broader study findings: It was only a handful of AZD1222 recipients who were seropositive at baseline.

The table came from immunoSEQ multiplex PCR; TCRdb's copy has only in-frame clones and leaves some out. This table has about 180,000 clones, about 86% appearing once. Germline V gene sequence: CDR1 LNHNV, CDR2 YYDKDF (reference sequence). V was trimmed by 0 bases and J by 4 bases, leaving 9 bases between them. The CDR3 contains 14 residues. This sequence joins TRBV15 and TRBJ1-1; D possibly corresponds to TRBD1 (6 bases). The material was peripheral blood, obtained 28 days after the second AZD1222 dose. This receptor was identified in an adult who received the AZD1222 COVID-19 vaccine. The CDR3 loop is CATSRDRGGTEAFF. The DNA for the CDR3 is TGTGCCACCAGCAGAGACAGGGGCGGCACTGAAGCTTTCTTT.